The rows below give T cell receptor beta chains drawn from one sample of a study of T cell responses to AZD1222 COVID-19 vaccine. Here immunoSEQ multiplex PCR was the method, and the copy in TCRdb shows in-frame clones only, minus some. The data hold some 100,000 clones, with around nine tenths observed a single time. Sequenced here: peripheral blood, sampled on day 0 of AZD1222 vaccination. The origin of the receptors is an adult in good health. Each CDR3 is given with its conserved first and last residue. Fields, in order: V gene, clone size, CDR3 length, CDR3 protein. Size values are once, few and many counts, or a class for expanded clones, and some rows have none.

TRBV19 few 13 CASSFRDNQPQHF
TRBV21-1 NA 13 CASSRWGTGELFF
TRBV29-1 NA 14 CSVEGRPRQETQYF
TRBV2 NA 16 CASSESFRAVPGELFF
TRBV19 NA 16 CASTTIRGPSGNTIYF
TRBV11-2 NA 15 CASRTGTGAYNEQFF
TRBV15 NA 15 CATSQRRGFSYEQYF
TRBV6-5 few 13 CAGSDRGNTEAFF
TRBV20-1 NA 14 CSASRAGGPYEQYF
TRBV5-1 NA 15 CASSLRLGADTEAFF
TRBV11-3 NA 15 CASSLGQGAKNIQYF